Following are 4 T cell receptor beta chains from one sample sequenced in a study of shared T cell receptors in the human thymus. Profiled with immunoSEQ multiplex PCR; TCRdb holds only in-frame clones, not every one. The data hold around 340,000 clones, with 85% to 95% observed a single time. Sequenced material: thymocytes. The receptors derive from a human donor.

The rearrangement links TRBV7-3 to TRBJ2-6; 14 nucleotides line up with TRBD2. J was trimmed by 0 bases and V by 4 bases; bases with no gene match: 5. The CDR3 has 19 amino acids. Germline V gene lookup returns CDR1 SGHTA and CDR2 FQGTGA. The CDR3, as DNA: TGTGCCAGCAGCTCGGGACTAGCGGGAGCCCACTCTGGGGCCAACGTCCTGACTTTC. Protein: CASSSGLAGAHSGANVLTF. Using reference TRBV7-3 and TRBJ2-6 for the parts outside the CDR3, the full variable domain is GAGVSQTPSNKVTEKGKYVELRCDPISGHTALYWYRQSLGQGPEFLIYFQGTGAADDSGLPNDRFFAVRPEGSVSTLKIQRTERGDSAVYLCASSSGLAGAHSGANVLTFGAGSRLTVL.

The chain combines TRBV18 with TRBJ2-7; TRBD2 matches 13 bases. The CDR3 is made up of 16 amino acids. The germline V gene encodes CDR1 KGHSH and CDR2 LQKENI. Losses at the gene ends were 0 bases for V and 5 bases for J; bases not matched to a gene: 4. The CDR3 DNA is TGTGCCAGCTCACCACCGGGGACTAGCGGGAACCACGAGCAGTACTTC. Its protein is CASSPPGTSGNHEQYF.

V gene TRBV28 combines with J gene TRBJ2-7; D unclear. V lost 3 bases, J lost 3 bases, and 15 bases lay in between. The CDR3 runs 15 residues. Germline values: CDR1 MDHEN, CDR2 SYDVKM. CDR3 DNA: TGTGCCAGCAGTTTTAATGGTAATGGCCTCTACGAGCAGTACTTC. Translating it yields CASSFNGNGLYEQYF.

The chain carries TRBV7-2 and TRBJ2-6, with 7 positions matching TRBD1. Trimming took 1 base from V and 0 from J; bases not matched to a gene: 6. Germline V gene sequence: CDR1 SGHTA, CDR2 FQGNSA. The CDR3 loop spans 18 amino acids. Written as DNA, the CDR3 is TGTGCCAGCAGCTTAGAGGGGGCGCTGAGCTCTGGGGCCAACGTCCTGACTTTC. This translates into CASSLEGALSSGANVLTF.